Listed below are T cell receptor beta chains from one sample, sequenced in a study of blood T cell repertoires in COVID-19. Profiled with immunoSEQ multiplex PCR; TCRdb holds only in-frame clones, not every one. Of roughly 180,000 clones listed, 75% to 85% are singletons. The sample taken for sequencing was peripheral blood. These TCRs come from a woman aged 40 to 50 with COVID-19, enrolled during active disease. Both conserved end residues are part of each CDR3. The D gene is left open where the match is weak. Clone size, where shown, is once, few, many, or a class for clones that have expanded.

v_gene: TRBV15
j_gene: TRBJ2-1
d_gene: TRBD2
len: 18
abundance: .
CDR3nt: TGTGCCACCAGCAGAGTAGAGGTCGCAGGACTAGCGGGATTAGAGCAGTTCTTC
CDR3aa: CATSRVEVAGLAGLEQFF

v_gene: TRBV29-1
j_gene: TRBJ1-2
d_gene: .
len: 12
abundance: .
CDR3nt: TGCAGCGTTTACCTTGCAAGAGAGGGCTACACCTTC
CDR3aa: CSVYLAREGYTF

v_gene: TRBV6-2/TRBV6-3
j_gene: TRBJ2-1
d_gene: .
len: 14
abundance: .
CDR3nt: TGTGCCAGCAGTTACTCGATCGGTGTAAATGAGCAGTTCTTC
CDR3aa: CASSYSIGVNEQFF

v_gene: TRBV2
j_gene: TRBJ1-5
d_gene: .
len: 15
abundance: .
CDR3nt: TGTGCCAGCAGACCAACCCGTCATGGTAGCCAGCCCCAGCATTTT
CDR3aa: CASRPTRHGSQPQHF

v_gene: TRBV4-1
j_gene: TRBJ2-5
d_gene: TRBD2
len: 17
abundance: .
CDR3nt: TGCGCCAGCAGCCAAGATAGCGTGAGCGGGATAAGGGAGACCCAGTACTTC
CDR3aa: CASSQDSVSGIRETQYF

v_gene: TRBV10-1
j_gene: TRBJ2-5
d_gene: .
len: 13
abundance: .
CDR3nt: TGCGCCAGCAGCCCCAGTAGCTGGGAGACCCAGTACTTC
CDR3aa: CASSPSSWETQYF

v_gene: TRBV28
j_gene: TRBJ2-5
d_gene: .
len: 14
abundance: once
CDR3nt: TGTGCCAGCAGCCCCACAGGGTTTCAAGAGACCCAGTACTTC
CDR3aa: CASSPTGFQETQYF

v_gene: TRBV5-4
j_gene: TRBJ2-3
d_gene: .
len: 14
abundance: once
CDR3nt: TGTGCCAGCAGCTTGGAAACAGACACAGATACGCAGTATTTT
CDR3aa: CASSLETDTDTQYF

v_gene: TRBV28
j_gene: TRBJ2-7
d_gene: .
len: 15
abundance: .
CDR3nt: TGTGCCAGCAGACAATACAGGACCAACTCCTACGAGCAGTACTTC
CDR3aa: CASRQYRTNSYEQYF

v_gene: TRBV6-5
j_gene: TRBJ2-1
d_gene: TRBD2
len: 14
abundance: .
CDR3nt: TGTGCCGGTAAACTAGCGGGGGAGTACAATGAGCAGTTCTTC
CDR3aa: CAGKLAGEYNEQFF

v_gene: TRBV7-9
j_gene: TRBJ2-4
d_gene: .
len: 14
abundance: .
CDR3nt: TGTGCCAGCAGCTTAGAGGGGGGGACGCACATTCAGTACTTC
CDR3aa: CASSLEGGTHIQYF

v_gene: TRBV7-9
j_gene: TRBJ1-1
d_gene: TRBD1
len: 17
abundance: .
CDR3nt: TGTGCCAGCAGCTTAGAAGGGACAGGGTTTGTTTACACTGAAGCTTTCTTT
CDR3aa: CASSLEGTGFVYTEAFF

v_gene: TRBV27
j_gene: TRBJ1-1
d_gene: .
len: 14
abundance: .
CDR3nt: TGTGCCAGCAGTTTGCAGGGACAGAACACTGAAGCTTTCTTT
CDR3aa: CASSLQGQNTEAFF

v_gene: TRBV11-2
j_gene: TRBJ2-5
d_gene: TRBD2
len: 14
abundance: once
CDR3nt: TGTGCCAGCAGCCTCGCGGGGGGGCAAGAGACCCAGTACTTC
CDR3aa: CASSLAGGQETQYF

v_gene: TRBV5-4
j_gene: TRBJ1-1
d_gene: .
len: 12
abundance: .
CDR3nt: TGTGCCAGCAGCTTTGGGAGCACTGAAGCTTTCTTT
CDR3aa: CASSFGSTEAFF

v_gene: TRBV4-1
j_gene: TRBJ2-1
d_gene: .
len: 17
abundance: few
CDR3nt: TGCGCCAGCAGCCCGAGGGTCGAGCGGAGCTCCTACAATGAGCAGTTCTTC
CDR3aa: CASSPRVERSSYNEQFF

v_gene: TRBV3-1/TRBV3-2
j_gene: TRBJ2-1
d_gene: .
len: 13
abundance: few
CDR3nt: TGTGCCAGCAGCCAAATGGGTGACAGTAAGCAGTTCTTC
CDR3aa: CASSQMGDSKQFF

v_gene: TRBV24-1
j_gene: TRBJ2-3
d_gene: .
len: 16
abundance: .
CDR3nt: TGTGCCACCAGTGACCGAGGGACTCCTGCCACAGATACGCAGTATTTT
CDR3aa: CATSDRGTPATDTQYF

v_gene: TRBV2
j_gene: TRBJ1-1
d_gene: .
len: 15
abundance: .
CDR3nt: TGTGCCAGCAGGCCCGGTCAGAGGATGAACACTGAAGCTTTCTTT
CDR3aa: CASRPGQRMNTEAFF

v_gene: TRBV2
j_gene: TRBJ2-1
d_gene: .
len: 16
abundance: .
CDR3nt: TGTGCCAGCAGTGCTTCAACGCCCCTAACTTACAATGAGCAGTTCTTC
CDR3aa: CASSASTPLTYNEQFF

v_gene: TRBV27
j_gene: TRBJ1-2
d_gene: .
len: 12
abundance: once
CDR3nt: TGTGCCACTTACAGGGCTAACTATGGCTACACCTTC
CDR3aa: CATYRANYGYTF

v_gene: TRBV6-2/TRBV6-3
j_gene: TRBJ1-2
d_gene: .
len: 15
abundance: .
CDR3nt: TGTGCCAGCACCCCGCTAGGGGGTGGCAACTATGGCTACACCTTC
CDR3aa: CASTPLGGGNYGYTF

v_gene: TRBV7-9
j_gene: TRBJ2-3
d_gene: TRBD1
len: 15
abundance: .
CDR3nt: TGTGCCAGCAGCACAGGACAGGCGAGGGGAGATACGCAGTATTTT
CDR3aa: CASSTGQARGDTQYF

v_gene: TRBV6-5
j_gene: TRBJ1-1
d_gene: .
len: 14
abundance: .
CDR3nt: TGTGCCAGCAGTCCGGGACAAGTGAACACTGAAGCTTTCTTT
CDR3aa: CASSPGQVNTEAFF

v_gene: TRBV10-3
j_gene: TRBJ1-1
d_gene: .
len: 14
abundance: once
CDR3nt: TGTGCCACCCTGCGGGCGACGAGGAGCACTGAAGCTTTCTTT
CDR3aa: CATLRATRSTEAFF

v_gene: TRBV5-6
j_gene: TRBJ1-2
d_gene: .
len: 14
abundance: .
CDR3nt: TGTGCCAGCAGCGCCCGGGAGCTTGGCTATGGCTACACCTTC
CDR3aa: CASSARELGYGYTF

v_gene: TRBV12-3/TRBV12-4
j_gene: TRBJ1-1
d_gene: TRBD1
len: 13
abundance: .
CDR3nt: TGTGCCAGCAGTGACAGGGTAGACACTGAAGCTTTCTTT
CDR3aa: CASSDRVDTEAFF

v_gene: TRBV19
j_gene: TRBJ2-2
d_gene: .
len: 14
abundance: few
CDR3nt: TGTGCCAGCCACGGGTTCGCGAACACCGGGGAGCTGTTTTTT
CDR3aa: CASHGFANTGELFF

v_gene: TRBV9
j_gene: TRBJ2-5
d_gene: TRBD1
len: 15
abundance: .
CDR3nt: TGTGCCAGCAGCTTCAACACCGGGACAGAAGAGACCCAGTACTTC
CDR3aa: CASSFNTGTEETQYF

v_gene: TRBV2
j_gene: TRBJ1-1
d_gene: .
len: 11
abundance: .
CDR3nt: TGTGCCAGCAGTGAACTCACTGAAGCTTTCTTT
CDR3aa: CASSELTEAFF

v_gene: TRBV19
j_gene: TRBJ1-5
d_gene: .
len: 11
abundance: .
CDR3nt: TGTGCCCGGTATAGCAATCAGCCCCAGCATTTT
CDR3aa: CARYSNQPQHF

v_gene: TRBV19
j_gene: TRBJ2-7
d_gene: TRBD1
len: 14
abundance: once
CDR3nt: TGTGCCAGTAGTCCCGGGACAGGGAACTACGAGCAGTACTTC
CDR3aa: CASSPGTGNYEQYF

v_gene: TRBV27
j_gene: TRBJ1-1
d_gene: TRBD1
len: 16
abundance: .
CDR3nt: TGTGCCAGCAGTTTAATTCGGACAGGGAGGGCCCCTGAAGCTTTCTTT
CDR3aa: CASSLIRTGRAPEAFF

v_gene: TRBV6-6
j_gene: TRBJ2-7
d_gene: TRBD1
len: 14
abundance: .
CDR3nt: TGTGCCAGCAGATCGACAGGGGTAAGAGGGGAGCAGTACTTC
CDR3aa: CASRSTGVRGEQYF

v_gene: TRBV21-1
j_gene: TRBJ1-4
d_gene: .
len: 13
abundance: .
CDR3nt: TGTGCCAGCAGCACAGGGTTAAATGAAAAACTGTTTTTT
CDR3aa: CASSTGLNEKLFF

v_gene: TRBV7-8
j_gene: TRBJ2-2
d_gene: .
len: 16
abundance: .
CDR3nt: TGTGCCAGCAGCTTATTAATTATTCCCAACACCGGGGAGCTGTTTTTT
CDR3aa: CASSLLIIPNTGELFF

v_gene: TRBV11-1
j_gene: TRBJ2-5
d_gene: .
len: 14
abundance: .
CDR3nt: TGTGCCAGCAGCTTAAAGGGGTACCAAGAGACCCAGTACTTC
CDR3aa: CASSLKGYQETQYF

v_gene: TRBV19
j_gene: TRBJ1-2
d_gene: .
len: 10
abundance: .
CDR3nt: TGTGCCAGATCGGTCTATGGCTACACCTTC
CDR3aa: CARSVYGYTF

v_gene: TRBV4-1
j_gene: TRBJ2-3
d_gene: .
len: 16
abundance: .
CDR3nt: TGCGCCAGCAGCCAAGTAGGTTCTAGCAGCACAGATACGCAGTATTTT
CDR3aa: CASSQVGSSSTDTQYF

v_gene: TRBV3-1/TRBV3-2
j_gene: TRBJ2-2
d_gene: TRBD1
len: 17
abundance: .
CDR3nt: TGTGCCAGCAGCCAAACCGTCGGGACAGGGAGATCCGGGGAGCTGTTTTTT
CDR3aa: CASSQTVGTGRSGELFF

v_gene: TRBV27
j_gene: TRBJ1-2
d_gene: TRBD1
len: 14
abundance: .
CDR3nt: TGTGCCAGCAGTCGGACAGGGGGCGCGGATGGCTACACCTTC
CDR3aa: CASSRTGGADGYTF

v_gene: TRBV5-1
j_gene: TRBJ2-1
d_gene: TRBD1
len: 16
abundance: .
CDR3nt: TGCGCCAGCAGCCTAACACACAGGGGGCTGGGGAATGAGCAGTTCTTC
CDR3aa: CASSLTHRGLGNEQFF

v_gene: TRBV6-5
j_gene: TRBJ1-1
d_gene: .
len: 13
abundance: .
CDR3nt: TGTGCCAGCAGCCGAACTTGGCGGACTGAAGCTTTCTTT
CDR3aa: CASSRTWRTEAFF

v_gene: TRBV4-1
j_gene: TRBJ2-1
d_gene: TRBD2
len: 15
abundance: .
CDR3nt: TGCGCCAGCAGCCGCGGGAGGGCGTCCTACAATGAGCAGTTCTTC
CDR3aa: CASSRGRASYNEQFF

v_gene: TRBV28
j_gene: TRBJ2-7
d_gene: .
len: 15
abundance: .
CDR3nt: TGTGCCAGCAGACCCGAGGGGGAGGGCCGCTACGAGCAGTACTTC
CDR3aa: CASRPEGEGRYEQYF

v_gene: TRBV6-5
j_gene: TRBJ2-1
d_gene: TRBD2
len: 15
abundance: .
CDR3nt: TGTGCCAGCAGTTACTCAGGCGGGAGGGCCGGGGAGCAGTTCTTC
CDR3aa: CASSYSGGRAGEQFF

v_gene: TRBV3-1/TRBV3-2
j_gene: TRBJ2-1
d_gene: TRBD2
len: 15
abundance: .
CDR3nt: TGTGCCAGCAGCTCCGGGACTAGGATGTTGAATGAGCAGTTCTTC
CDR3aa: CASSSGTRMLNEQFF

v_gene: TRBV5-1
j_gene: TRBJ2-5
d_gene: .
len: 15
abundance: .
CDR3nt: TGCGCCAGCACCCTTAGCTGGGGGGGCTTAGAGACCCAGTACTTC
CDR3aa: CASTLSWGGLETQYF

v_gene: TRBV7-8
j_gene: TRBJ2-7
d_gene: TRBD2
len: 16
abundance: .
CDR3nt: TGTGCCAGCAGCTTAAGCGCGGGACTAGCGGGAGGCCGACAGTACTTC
CDR3aa: CASSLSAGLAGGRQYF

v_gene: TRBV7-8
j_gene: TRBJ2-5
d_gene: TRBD2
len: 15
abundance: .
CDR3nt: TGTGCCAGCAGCCCCGGGGGGGGTTCGTGGGAGACCCAGTACTTC
CDR3aa: CASSPGGGSWETQYF